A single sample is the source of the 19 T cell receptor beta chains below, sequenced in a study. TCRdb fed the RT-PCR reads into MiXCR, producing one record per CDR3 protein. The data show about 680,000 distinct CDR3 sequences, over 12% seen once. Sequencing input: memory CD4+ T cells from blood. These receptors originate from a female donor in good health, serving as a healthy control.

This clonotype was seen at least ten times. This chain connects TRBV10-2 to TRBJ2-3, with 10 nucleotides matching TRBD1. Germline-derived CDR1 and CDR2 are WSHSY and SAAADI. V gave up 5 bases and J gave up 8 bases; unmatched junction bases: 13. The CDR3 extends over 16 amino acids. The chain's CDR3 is CASSLTTGQGIGTQYF. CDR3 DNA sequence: TGCGCCAGCAGTCTCACAACGGGACAGGGGATCGGTACGCAGTATTTT.

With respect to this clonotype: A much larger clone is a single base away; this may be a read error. The CDR3 reads CASSLSGVVEKLFF. CDR3 DNA sequence: TGTGCCAGCAGCCTATCAGGGGTGGTCGAAAAACTGTTTTTT. The J gene is TRBJ1-4, the V gene TRBV4-2; TRBD1 might be the D (6 bases). The CDR3 sequence is 14 residues long. Germline CDR1 and CDR2: LGHNA and YNFKEQ. V lost 4 bases and J 8 bases, leaving 14 bases between the germline ends.

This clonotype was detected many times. CDR3 loop: CASSPTRTVSSYEQYF. The CDR3 DNA is TGCGCCAGCAGCCCCACGAGGACAGTAAGCTCCTACGAGCAGTACTTC. The rearrangement joins TRBV5-1 to TRBJ2-7, with a weak D call TRBD1 (6 bases). V gave up 4 bases and J gave up 0 bases, with 17 bases separating them. Germline CDR1 is SGHRS and CDR2 is YFSETQ. This CDR3 is 16 amino acids long.

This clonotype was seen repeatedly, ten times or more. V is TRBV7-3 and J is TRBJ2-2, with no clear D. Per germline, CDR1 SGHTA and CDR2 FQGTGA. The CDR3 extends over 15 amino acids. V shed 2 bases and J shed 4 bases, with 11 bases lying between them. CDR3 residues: CASSLGARTTGELFF. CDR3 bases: TGTGCCAGCAGCTTAGGCGCCAGAACCACCGGGGAGCTGTTTTTT.

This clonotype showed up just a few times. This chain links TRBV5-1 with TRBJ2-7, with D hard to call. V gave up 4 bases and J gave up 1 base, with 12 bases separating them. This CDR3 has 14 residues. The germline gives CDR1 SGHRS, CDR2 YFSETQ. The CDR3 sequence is CASSLTAPSYEQYF. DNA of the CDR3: TGCGCCAGCAGCCTAACCGCACCGTCCTACGAGCAGTACTTC. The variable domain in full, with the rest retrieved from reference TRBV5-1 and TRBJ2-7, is KAGVTQTPRYLIKTRGQQVTLSCSPISGHRSVSWYQQTPGQGLQFLFEYFSETQRNKGNFPGRFSGRQFSNSRSEMNVSTLELGDSALYLCASSLTAPSYEQYFGPGTRLTVT.

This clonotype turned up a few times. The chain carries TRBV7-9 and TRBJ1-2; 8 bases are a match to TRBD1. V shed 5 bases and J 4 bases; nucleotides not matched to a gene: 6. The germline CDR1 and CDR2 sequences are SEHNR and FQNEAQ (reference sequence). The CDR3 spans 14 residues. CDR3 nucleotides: TGTGCCAGCAGCCCTTGGACAGGGAGCTATGGCTACACCTTC. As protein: CASSPWTGSYGYTF.

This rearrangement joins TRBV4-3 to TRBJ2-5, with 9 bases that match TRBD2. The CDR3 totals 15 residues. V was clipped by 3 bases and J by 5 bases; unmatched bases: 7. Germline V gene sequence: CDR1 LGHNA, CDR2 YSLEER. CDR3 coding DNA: TGCGCCAGCAGCCACCAAGCGGGAGGACCCGAGACCCAGTACTTC. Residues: CASSHQAGGPETQYF.

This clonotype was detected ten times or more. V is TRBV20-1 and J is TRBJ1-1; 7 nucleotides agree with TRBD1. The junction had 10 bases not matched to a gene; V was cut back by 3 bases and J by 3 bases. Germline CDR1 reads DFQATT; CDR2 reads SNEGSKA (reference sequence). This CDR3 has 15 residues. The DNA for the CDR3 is TGCAGTGCTAGTCCCTGGACAGGCGATTACACTGAAGCTTTCTTT. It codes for CSASPWTGDYTEAFF.

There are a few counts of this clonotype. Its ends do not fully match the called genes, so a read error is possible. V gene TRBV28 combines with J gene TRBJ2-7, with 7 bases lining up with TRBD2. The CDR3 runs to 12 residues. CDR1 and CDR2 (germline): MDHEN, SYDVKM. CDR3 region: CASSQEGGSAHF. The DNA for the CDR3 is TGTGCCAGCAGTCAAGAGGGCGGGAGCGCACACTTC. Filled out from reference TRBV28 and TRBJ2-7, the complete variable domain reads DVKVTQSSRYLVKRTGEKVFLECVQDMDHENMFWYRQDPGLGLRLIYFSYDVKMKEKGDIPEGYSVSREKKERFSLILESASTNQTSMYLCASSQEGGSAHFGPGTRLTVT.

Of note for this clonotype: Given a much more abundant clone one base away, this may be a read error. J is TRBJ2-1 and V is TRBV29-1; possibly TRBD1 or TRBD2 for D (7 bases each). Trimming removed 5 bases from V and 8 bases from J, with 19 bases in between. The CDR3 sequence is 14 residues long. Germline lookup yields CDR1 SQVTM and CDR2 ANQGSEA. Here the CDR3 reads CSVSGGGPGYEQFF. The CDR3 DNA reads TGCAGCGTTTCAGGGGGGGGGCCCGGCTATGAGCAGTTCTTC.

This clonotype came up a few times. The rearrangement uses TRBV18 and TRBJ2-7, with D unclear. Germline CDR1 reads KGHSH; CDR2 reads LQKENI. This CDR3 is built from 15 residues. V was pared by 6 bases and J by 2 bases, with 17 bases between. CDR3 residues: CASSPRGKATYEQYF. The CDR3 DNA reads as TGTGCCAGCTCCCCGCGTGGTAAGGCTACCTACGAGCAGTACTTC. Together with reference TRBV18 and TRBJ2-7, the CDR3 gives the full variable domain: NAGVMQNPRHLVRRRGQEARLRCSPMKGHSHVYWYRQLPEEGLKFMVYLQKENIIDESGMPKERFSAEFPKEGPSILRIQQVVRGDSAAYFCASSPRGKATYEQYFGPGTRLTVT.

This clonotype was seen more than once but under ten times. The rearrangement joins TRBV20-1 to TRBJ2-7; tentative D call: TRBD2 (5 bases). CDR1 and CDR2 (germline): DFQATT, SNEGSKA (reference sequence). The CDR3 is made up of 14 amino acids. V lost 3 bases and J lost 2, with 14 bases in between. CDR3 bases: TGCAGTGCTAGGGAGGTGCGGTTTACCTACGAGCAGTACTTC. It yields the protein CSAREVRFTYEQYF.

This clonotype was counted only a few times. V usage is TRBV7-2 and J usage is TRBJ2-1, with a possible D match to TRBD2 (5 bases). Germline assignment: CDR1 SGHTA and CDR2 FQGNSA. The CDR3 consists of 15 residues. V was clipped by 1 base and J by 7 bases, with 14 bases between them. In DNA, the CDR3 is TGTGCCAGCAGCTTAGTTGTGGCCCGGGGAAATGAGCAGTTCTTC. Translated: CASSLVVARGNEQFF.

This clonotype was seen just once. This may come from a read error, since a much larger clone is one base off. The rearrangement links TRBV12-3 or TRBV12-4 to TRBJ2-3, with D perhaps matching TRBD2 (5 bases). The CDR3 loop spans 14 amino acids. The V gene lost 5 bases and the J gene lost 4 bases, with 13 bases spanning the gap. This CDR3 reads CASSPDCRADTQYF. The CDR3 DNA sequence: TGTGCCAGCAGTCCGGACTGTCGGGCAGATACGCAGTATTTT.

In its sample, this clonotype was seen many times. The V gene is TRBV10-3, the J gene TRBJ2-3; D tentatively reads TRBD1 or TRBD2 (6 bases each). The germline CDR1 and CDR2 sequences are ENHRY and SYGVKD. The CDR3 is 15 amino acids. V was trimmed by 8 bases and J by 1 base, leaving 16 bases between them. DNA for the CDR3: TGTGCCATCGGGGGAGCCGGGGGCGGCACAGATACGCAGTATTTT. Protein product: CAIGGAGGGTDTQYF.

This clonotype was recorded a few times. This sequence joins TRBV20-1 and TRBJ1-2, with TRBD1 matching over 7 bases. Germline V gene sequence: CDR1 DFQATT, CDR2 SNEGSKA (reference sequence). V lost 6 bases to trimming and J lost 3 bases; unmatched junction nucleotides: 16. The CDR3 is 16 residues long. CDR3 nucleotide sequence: TGCAGTGCCCCACCCATCGGAGGGGGCTCTGACTATGGCTACACCTTC. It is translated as CSAPPIGGGSDYGYTF.

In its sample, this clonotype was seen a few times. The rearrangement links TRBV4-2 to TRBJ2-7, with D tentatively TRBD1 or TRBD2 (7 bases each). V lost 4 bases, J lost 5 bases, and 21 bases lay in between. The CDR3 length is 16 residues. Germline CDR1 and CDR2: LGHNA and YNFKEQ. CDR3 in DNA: TGTGCCAGCAGCCCCTTCGAGGGGAGGGGGCGTGACGAGCAGTACTTC. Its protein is CASSPFEGRGRDEQYF.

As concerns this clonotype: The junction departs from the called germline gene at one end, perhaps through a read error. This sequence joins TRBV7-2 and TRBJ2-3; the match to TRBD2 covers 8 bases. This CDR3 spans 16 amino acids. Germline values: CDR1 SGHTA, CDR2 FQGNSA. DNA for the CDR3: TGTGCCAGAAGCTTATCCCGGGGGGGAGGCACAGATACGCAGTATTTT. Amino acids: CARSLSRGGGTDTQYF.

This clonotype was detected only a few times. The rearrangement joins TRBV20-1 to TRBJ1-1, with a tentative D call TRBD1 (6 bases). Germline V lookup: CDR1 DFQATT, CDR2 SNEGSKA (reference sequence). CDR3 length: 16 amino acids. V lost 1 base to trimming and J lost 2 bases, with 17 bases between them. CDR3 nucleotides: TGCAGTGCTAGAGGAGTAATGAAGGGGGAAAACACTGAAGCTTTCTTT. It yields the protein CSARGVMKGENTEAFF.